Described below is a single TCR beta chain sequence and its context. TCR sequencing used cDNA made by reverse transcription of extracted RNA. The protocol was immunoSEQ multiplex PCR, while the TCRdb copy is restricted to in-frame clones and leaves out a portion. This table holds 100,000 to 150,000 clones, 50% to 75% found once. Germline CDR1 SGDLS, CDR2 YYNGEE. The CDR3 is made up of 17 amino acids. V was pared by 3 bases and J by 0 bases, with 8 bases of the junction left unmatched. The treatment here: oral pan-JAK inhibitor, 5-10 mg twice daily. This sample stems from a study of CD8+ T cells in alopecia areata.

The TCR originated in a human donor with alopecia areata. This chain connects TRBV9 to TRBJ1-1; TRBD1 aligns across 10 bases. This sample comprised CD8+ T cells sorted from blood, obtained at week 4, from a patient treated with tofacitinib. For the CDR3, the DNA is TGTGCCAGCAGCGACCGGGACAGGGGAGGCATGAACACTGAAGCTTTCTTT. Translating it yields CASSDRDRGGMNTEAFF.